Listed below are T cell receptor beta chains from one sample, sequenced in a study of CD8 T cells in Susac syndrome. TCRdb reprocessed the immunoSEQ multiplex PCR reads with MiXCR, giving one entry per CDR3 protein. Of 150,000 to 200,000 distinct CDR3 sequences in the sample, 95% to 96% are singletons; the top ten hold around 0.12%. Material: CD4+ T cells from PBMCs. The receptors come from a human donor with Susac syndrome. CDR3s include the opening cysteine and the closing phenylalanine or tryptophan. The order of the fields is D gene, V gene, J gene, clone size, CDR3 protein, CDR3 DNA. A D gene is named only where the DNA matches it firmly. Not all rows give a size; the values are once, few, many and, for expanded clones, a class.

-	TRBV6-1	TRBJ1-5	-	CASNGYSNQPQHF	TGTGCCAGCAACGGGTATAGCAATCAGCCCCAGCATTTT
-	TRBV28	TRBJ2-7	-	CASSLRPVYEQYF	TGTGCCAGCAGTTTACGACCAGTCTACGAGCAGTACTTC
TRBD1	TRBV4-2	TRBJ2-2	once	CASSIHDRENTGELFF	TGTGCCAGCAGCATTCACGACAGGGAAAACACCGGGGAGCTGTTTTTT
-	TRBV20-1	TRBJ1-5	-	CSARGGGQPQHF	TGCAGTGCTCGCGGTGGAGGTCAGCCCCAGCATTTT
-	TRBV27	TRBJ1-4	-	CASSGTANEKLFF	TGTGCCAGCTCGGGGACTGCAAATGAAAAACTGTTTTTT
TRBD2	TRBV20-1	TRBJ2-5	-	CSARDPSGSGETQYF	TGCAGTGCTAGAGATCCTAGCGGGAGCGGAGAGACCCAGTACTTC
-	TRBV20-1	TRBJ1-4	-	CSVVGREEKLFF	TGCAGTGTTGTGGGCAGGGAAGAAAAACTGTTTTTT
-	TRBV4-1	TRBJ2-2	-	CASSPVDITGELFF	TGCGCCAGCAGCCCGGTAGATATCACCGGGGAGCTGTTTTTT
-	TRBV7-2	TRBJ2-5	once	CASSLRMAETQYF	TGTGCCAGCAGCTTACGGATGGCGGAGACCCAGTACTTC
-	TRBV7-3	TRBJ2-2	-	CASSLYANTGELFF	TGTGCCAGCAGCTTATATGCAAACACCGGGGAGCTGTTTTTT
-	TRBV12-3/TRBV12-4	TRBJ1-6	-	CASSFPDSPLHF	TGTGCCAGCAGTTTTCCGGATTCACCCCTCCACTTT
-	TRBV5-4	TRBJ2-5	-	CASSSVSRSPSGIGTQYF	TGTGCCAGCAGCTCGGTATCCCGCAGCCCTTCTGGGATTGGGACCCAGTACTTC
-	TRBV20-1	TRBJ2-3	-	CSARVSLNTQYF	TGCAGTGCTAGAGTATCCCTGAATACGCAGTATTTT
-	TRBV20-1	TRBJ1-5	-	CSAREGNSNQPQHF	TGCAGTGCTAGAGAGGGAAATAGCAATCAGCCCCAGCATTTT
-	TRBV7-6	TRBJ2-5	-	CASSLPLRLETQYF	TGTGCCAGCAGCTTACCGCTACGATTGGAGACCCAGTACTTC
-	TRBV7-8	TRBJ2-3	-	CASSSQRSTDTQYF	TGTGCCAGCAGCTCACAGCGTAGCACAGATACGCAGTATTTT
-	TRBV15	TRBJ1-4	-	CATSRDGQIHEKLFF	TGTGCCACCAGCAGAGATGGACAGATTCATGAAAAACTGTTTTTT
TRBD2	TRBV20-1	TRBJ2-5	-	CSARDRLAGGPETQYF	TGCAGTGCTAGAGATAGGCTAGCGGGGGGTCCGGAGACCCAGTACTTC
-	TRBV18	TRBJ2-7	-	CASSPEHRQKYF	TGTGCCAGCTCACCAGAGCACCGCCAGAAGTACTTC
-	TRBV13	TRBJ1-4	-	CASSAGPVDRLFF	TGTGCCAGCAGCGCGGGGCCCGTCGATAGACTGTTTTTT
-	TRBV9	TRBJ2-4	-	CASSGPGQAIQYF	TGTGCCAGCAGCGGTCCGGGACAAGCCATTCAGTACTTC
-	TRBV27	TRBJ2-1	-	CASSFSGSSWGEQFF	TGTGCCAGCAGTTTCTCCGGGAGCTCGTGGGGTGAGCAGTTCTTC
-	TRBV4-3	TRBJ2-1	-	CASSQEARGGNEQFF	TGCGCCAGCAGCCAAGAGGCGCGGGGTGGCAATGAGCAGTTCTTC
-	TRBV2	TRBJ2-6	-	CAGGVNTGANVLTF	TGTGCCGGGGGAGTGAACACTGGGGCCAACGTCCTGACTTTC
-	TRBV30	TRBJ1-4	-	CAFYSFPNEKLFF	TGTGCCTTTTACAGTTTCCCTAATGAAAAACTGTTTTTT
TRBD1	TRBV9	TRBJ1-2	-	CASSVVPGGTGYTF	TGTGCCAGCAGCGTAGTTCCAGGGGGCACTGGCTACACCTTC
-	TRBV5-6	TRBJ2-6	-	CASSLQGSGANVLTF	TGTGCCAGCAGCTTGCAGGGGTCTGGGGCCAACGTCCTGACTTTC
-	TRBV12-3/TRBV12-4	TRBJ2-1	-	CASRRLDNEQFF	TGTGCCAGCAGGCGACTAGACAATGAGCAGTTCTTC
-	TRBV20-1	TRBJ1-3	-	CSARDRRSSGNTIYF	TGCAGTGCTAGAGATAGGAGGAGCTCTGGAAACACCATATATTTT
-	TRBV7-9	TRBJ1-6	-	CASSYGRAESPLHF	TGTGCCAGCAGCTATGGTCGGGCAGAATCACCCCTCCACTTT
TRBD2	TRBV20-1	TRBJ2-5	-	CSAPPAGVVETQYF	TGCAGTGCCCCTCCAGCGGGAGTGGTAGAGACCCAGTACTTC
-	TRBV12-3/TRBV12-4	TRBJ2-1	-	CASTLGLLNEQFF	TGTGCCAGCACCTTGGGACTCTTGAATGAGCAGTTCTTC
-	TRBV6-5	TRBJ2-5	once	CASRRSPGLSPYF	TGTGCCAGCAGGCGGAGCCCAGGACTATCTCCGTACTTC
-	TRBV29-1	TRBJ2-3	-	CSVERSSPDTQYF	TGCAGCGTTGAACGGTCCAGCCCGGATACGCAGTATTTT
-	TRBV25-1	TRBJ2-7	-	CASSDTWYEQYF	TGTGCCAGCAGTGACACGTGGTACGAGCAGTACTTC
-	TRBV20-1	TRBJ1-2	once	CSARDLGIGSYTF	TGCAGTGCTAGAGATCTTGGGATCGGCAGCTACACCTTC
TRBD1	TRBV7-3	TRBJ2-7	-	CASSLGGQGSYEQYF	TGTGCCAGCAGCTTGGGGGGACAGGGCTCCTACGAGCAGTACTTC
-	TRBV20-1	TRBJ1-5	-	CSATPGVWQPQHF	TGCAGTGCTACCCCTGGGGTTTGGCAGCCCCAGCATTTT
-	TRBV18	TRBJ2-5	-	CASSPKVGAGETQYF	TGTGCCAGCTCACCGAAAGTGGGGGCCGGGGAGACCCAGTACTTC
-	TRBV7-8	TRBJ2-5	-	CASSPPSSQVETQYF	TGTGCCAGCAGCCCCCCGAGCAGCCAGGTGGAGACCCAGTACTTC
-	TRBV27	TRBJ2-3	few	CASSFSGRADTQYF	TGTGCCAGCAGTTTTTCCGGGAGAGCAGATACGCAGTATTTT
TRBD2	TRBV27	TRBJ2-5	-	CATSRLAGVTQETQYF	TGTGCCACCTCCCGACTAGCGGGGGTAACTCAAGAGACCCAGTACTTC
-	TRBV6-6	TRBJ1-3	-	CASSSSQGTIYF	TGTGCCAGCAGCTCCTCGCAAGGCACCATATATTTT